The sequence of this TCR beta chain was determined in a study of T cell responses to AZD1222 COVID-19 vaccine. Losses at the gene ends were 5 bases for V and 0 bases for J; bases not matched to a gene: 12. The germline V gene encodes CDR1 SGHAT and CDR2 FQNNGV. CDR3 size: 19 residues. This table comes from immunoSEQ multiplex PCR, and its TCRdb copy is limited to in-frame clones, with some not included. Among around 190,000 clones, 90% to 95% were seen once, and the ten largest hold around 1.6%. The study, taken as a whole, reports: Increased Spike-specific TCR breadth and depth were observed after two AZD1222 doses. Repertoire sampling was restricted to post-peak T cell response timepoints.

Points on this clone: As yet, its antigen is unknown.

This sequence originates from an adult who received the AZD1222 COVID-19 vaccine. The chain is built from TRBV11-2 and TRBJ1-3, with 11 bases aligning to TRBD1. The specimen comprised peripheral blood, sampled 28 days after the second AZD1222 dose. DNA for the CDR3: TGTGCCAGCAGCCCCGAGGGACAGGGGGGAATTCTCTCTGGAAACACCATATATTTT. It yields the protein CASSPEGQGGILSGNTIYF.